This T cell receptor (beta chain) appears in the sequencing data of a study of technical replicates of blood from a handful of donors. The length of the CDR3 is 17 residues. Germline lookup yields CDR1 MNHEY and CDR2 SMNVEV (reference sequence). Germline trimming cut 5 bases from V and 2 bases from J; bases unmatched to any gene: 8. Sequencing was performed with immunoSEQ multiplex PCR; in TCRdb, only in-frame clones are kept and a portion is missing. The sample lists approximately 10,000 clones, over 85% occurring once. The J gene is TRBJ2-3, the V gene TRBV27; 12 nucleotides match TRBD2. This receptor was identified in a human donor in good health. Material for sequencing was PBMCs. The CDR3 bases are TGTGCCAGCAGTCCCCGACTAGCGGGAGAAGCCACAGATACGCAGTATTTT. Translated: CASSPRLAGEATDTQYF.